These 26 T cell receptor beta chains came from one sample sequenced in a study of blood T cell repertoires in COVID-19. TCRdb keeps only in-frame clones here, not all; method: immunoSEQ multiplex PCR. The sample has some 70,000 clones; roughly three quarters are singletons. Sequenced sample: peripheral blood. The receptors come from a woman aged 45-59 years with acute or convalescent COVID-19.

The genes are TRBV6-2 or TRBV6-3 and TRBJ1-1; D may be TRBD1 (6 bases). The CDR3 runs to 15 residues. The V gene's germline CDR1 is MNHEY and CDR2 SVGEGT. Trimming took 1 base from V and 1 from J, leaving 10 bases between them. The CDR3 coding sequence is TGTGCCAGCAGTTACTTGGGGGCAGGGAACACTGAAGCTTTCTTT. It encodes CASSYLGAGNTEAFF.

The chain carries TRBV19 and TRBJ2-2, with no clear D. CDR1 LNHDA and CDR2 SQIVND come from the germline V gene (reference sequence). Trimming stripped 5 bases from V and 3 bases from J, with 4 bases between. The length of the CDR3 is 12 residues. The CDR3 protein is CASSLYTGELFF. DNA for the CDR3: TGTGCCAGTAGTCTGTACACCGGGGAGCTGTTTTTT.

The V gene is TRBV7-8, the J gene TRBJ2-7; 8 nucleotides align to TRBD2. The V gene end was trimmed by 1 base and the J gene end by 0 bases; junction bases not matched to a gene: 5. Germline V gives CDR1 SGHVS, CDR2 FQNEAQ. This CDR3 spans 16 amino acids. The CDR3 DNA follows: TGTGCCAGCAGCTTAGGAAGCGGGAGTACCTCCTACGAGCAGTACTTC. Its protein is CASSLGSGSTSYEQYF.

The rearrangement joins TRBV18 to TRBJ1-2, with D uncertain. V was clipped by 3 bases and J by 6 bases, with 11 bases between them. CDR1 and CDR2 (germline): KGHSH, LQKENI. CDR3 length: 13 residues. The CDR3 reads CASSPRGWDGYTF. In DNA form, the CDR3 reads TGTGCCAGCTCACCGCGGGGATGGGATGGCTACACCTTC.

Sample share makes this clone medium-sized. Other nucleotide sequences in the sample specify the same CDR3. The CDR3 loop reads CASSGTGNSGNTIYF. CDR3 nucleotides: TGTGCCAGCAGCGGAACAGGAAACTCTGGAAACACCATATATTTT. The gene calls are TRBV9 and TRBJ1-3, with D possibly matching TRBD1 (5 bases). The germline V and J ends were trimmed by 3 bases and 0 bases, with 10 bases remaining between them. CDR3 length equals 15 residues. The germline V gene encodes CDR1 SGDLS and CDR2 YYNGEE.

This rearrangement joins TRBV27 to TRBJ1-2; unclear D gene. CDR3 length: 17 residues. The V gene lost 6 bases and the J gene lost 0 bases, with 20 bases spanning the gap. CDR1 and CDR2 (germline): MNHEY, SMNVEV (reference sequence). CDR3: CASRLKATFTSNYGYTF. The CDR3, as DNA: TGTGCCAGCAGACTAAAGGCGACGTTTACTTCTAACTATGGCTACACCTTC.

The J gene is TRBJ1-1, the V gene TRBV6-5, with D maybe TRBD1 (5 bases). CDR3 length: 14 residues. The germline V gene encodes CDR1 MNHEY and CDR2 SVGAGI. V was clipped by 8 bases and J by 0 bases, with 13 bases between them. The CDR3 DNA sequence: TGTGCCAGCCTGGGGGGATACATGAACACTGAAGCTTTCTTT. Protein product: CASLGGYMNTEAFF.

V is TRBV2 and J is TRBJ2-6, with unresolved D. The CDR3 has 13 amino acids. Germline lookup yields CDR1 SNHLY and CDR2 FYNNEI. Between the trimmed V and J ends, which lost 8 bases and 0 bases, there was a span of 5 bases. The CDR3: CASRSSGANVLTF. DNA for the CDR3: TGTGCCAGCCGGAGCTCTGGGGCCAACGTCCTGACTTTC.

The J gene is TRBJ2-1, the V gene TRBV27, with 7 bases that match TRBD2. In germline, CDR1 is MNHEY, CDR2 SMNVEV (reference sequence). The trim removed 3 bases at V and 4 bases at J, leaving 6 bases unmatched. The CDR3 spans 15 residues. The CDR3 loop reads CASSLGGERYNEQFF. The CDR3 DNA reads TGTGCCAGCAGTTTGGGGGGGGAGAGATACAATGAGCAGTTCTTC.

J is TRBJ2-3 and V is TRBV7-3; 8 bases line up with TRBD2. V was pared by 3 bases and J by 1 base, with 0 bases of the junction left unmatched. Germline values: CDR1 SGHTA, CDR2 FQGTGA. The CDR3 loop spans 14 amino acids. In DNA, the CDR3 is TGTGCCAGCAGCTTGACTAGCGGCACAGATACGCAGTATTTT. Translation: CASSLTSGTDTQYF.

V usage is TRBV27 and J usage is TRBJ1-5; perhaps TRBD1 as D (6 bases). Trimming took 5 bases from V and 5 from J, leaving 16 bases between them. CDR1 MNHEY and CDR2 SMNVEV come from the germline V gene (reference sequence). The CDR3 contains 15 residues. CDR3 region: CASSIGTLGDQPQHF. CDR3 coding DNA: TGTGCCAGCAGTATCGGGACACTAGGGGATCAGCCCCAGCATTTT.

There are a few counts of this clone. The chain recombines TRBV19 with TRBJ1-2; D gene uncertain. The CDR3 has 12 residues. The V gene lost 4 bases and the J gene lost 6 bases, with 9 bases spanning the gap. CDR1 and CDR2 from the germline V gene are LNHDA and SQIVND (reference sequence). This CDR3 is CASSTPGNGYTF. CDR3 DNA: TGTGCCAGTAGTACCCCGGGAAATGGCTACACCTTC.

The chain uses TRBV28 and TRBJ1-6; possible D gene TRBD1, 5 bases. The V and J ends lost 5 bases and 5 bases respectively, with 16 bases between them. The CDR3 contains 16 residues. Germline CDR1 is MDHEN and CDR2 is SYDVKM. CDR3 nucleotide sequence: TGTGCCAGCAGTCCCCGACCAGGGAAGGATAATTCACCCCTCCACTTT. It specifies CASSPRPGKDNSPLHF.

The chain combines TRBV2 with TRBJ2-1, with 7 positions matching TRBD1. Germline V gives CDR1 SNHLY, CDR2 FYNNEI. The CDR3 runs to 15 residues. V was pared by 0 bases and J by 9 bases, with 8 bases of the junction left unmatched. Written as DNA, the CDR3 is TGTGCCAGCAGTGAAGCTCCAGTCGCAGGGGGTGAGCAGTTCTTC. Translation: CASSEAPVAGGEQFF.

This clone showed up just a few times. This sequence joins TRBV2 and TRBJ1-2; TRBD1 is a possible D gene (6 bases). V dropped 11 bases and J dropped 5 bases, with 15 bases sitting between them. Germline V CDR1 and CDR2: SNHLY, FYNNEI. The CDR3 is made up of 12 amino acids. The chain's CDR3 is CAASGQRYGYTF. As DNA, the CDR3 is TGTGCCGCCTCGGGACAACGGTATGGCTACACCTTC.

This clone was seen only a few times. The chain couples TRBV21-1 to TRBJ2-1; the D call of TRBD2 is as the table states it, not checked on the DNA. TRBV21-1 is listed as a pseudogene. This CDR3 has 16 amino acids. The CDR3 sequence: CASSKGLAAVYNEQFF. CDR3 nucleotide sequence: TGTGCCAGCAGCAAAGGCCTAGCGGCGGTCTACAATGAGCAGTTCTTC.

The V call is TRBV19, the J call TRBJ1-4; no clear D. CDR3 length: 16 amino acids. Germline V gives CDR1 LNHDA, CDR2 SQIVND (reference sequence). The ends were cut back, 5 bases at V and 2 bases at J, with 15 bases in the middle. CDR3 residues: CASSPRSSGTNEKLFF. CDR3 DNA: TGTGCCAGTAGTCCCCGGTCTAGTGGGACTAATGAAAAACTGTTTTTT.

The V and J genes are TRBV7-3 and TRBJ1-1; tentative D call: TRBD1 (6 bases). The germline gives CDR1 SGHTA, CDR2 FQGTGA. Trimming stripped 5 bases from V and 8 bases from J, with 9 bases between. This CDR3 region has 11 residues. Here the CDR3 DNA reads TGTGCCAGCAGCCAAGGGGGAGAAGCTTTCTTT. It is translated as CASSQGGEAFF. The whole variable domain, filled in from reference TRBV7-3 and TRBJ1-1, reads GAGVSQTPSNKVTEKGKYVELRCDPISGHTALYWYRQSLGQGPEFLIYFQGTGAADDSGLPNDRFFAVRPEGSVSTLKIQRTERGDSAVYLCASSQGGEAFFGQGTRLTVV.

The gene calls are TRBV5-4 and TRBJ2-1; 8 nucleotides align to TRBD2. Germline V lookup: CDR1 SGHNT, CDR2 YYREEE (reference sequence). This CDR3 spans 15 amino acids. The junction had 5 bases not matched to a gene; V was cut back by 2 bases and J by 4 bases. In DNA, the CDR3 is TGTGCCAGCAGCTTCCGGGAGGGATCTTACAATGAGCAGTTCTTC. Its protein product is CASSFREGSYNEQFF.

The rearrangement uses TRBV27 and TRBJ2-7; maybe TRBD1 (6 bases). This CDR3 is built from 14 residues. V shed 9 bases and J shed 0 bases, with 15 bases lying between them. Germline V gene lookup returns CDR1 MNHEY and CDR2 SMNVEV (reference sequence). CDR3: CASKTGASSYEQYF. Written as DNA, the CDR3 is TGTGCCAGTAAGACAGGCGCTAGCTCCTACGAGCAGTACTTC.

J is TRBJ2-2 and V is TRBV9, with 10 bases lining up with TRBD2. Germline assignment: CDR1 SGDLS and CDR2 YYNGEE. The CDR3 runs to 16 residues. V was clipped by 4 bases and J by 7 bases; unmatched bases: 10. This CDR3 reads CASSTMASGSGGELFF. The CDR3 coding sequence is TGTGCCAGCAGCACCATGGCTAGCGGGAGCGGCGGGGAGCTGTTTTTT.

The chain links TRBV5-1 to TRBJ1-5; TRBD1 agrees at 10 bases. CDR1 SGHRS and CDR2 YFSETQ come from the germline V gene. The CDR3 loop spans 21 amino acids. The V segment lost 3 bases and the J segment 4 bases; nucleotides outside the gene matches: 22. The CDR3 bases are TGCGCCAGCAGCTCAAAACGACAGGGGGCTCCATCCCCGTGGCCAAATCAGCCCCAGCATTTT. This codes for CASSSKRQGAPSPWPNQPQHF.

The V and J genes are TRBV5-1 and TRBJ2-2, with D maybe TRBD1 (5 bases). Germline CDR1 reads SGHRS; CDR2 reads YFSETQ. The V end lost 0 bases, the J end lost 0 bases, and 9 bases lay between the germline ends. The CDR3 sequence is 16 residues long. The CDR3 bases are TGCGCCAGCAGCTTGGAGGGGCCAGCGAACACCGGGGAGCTGTTTTTT. This encodes CASSLEGPANTGELFF.

The chain couples TRBV2 to TRBJ2-3; possible D gene TRBD2, 5 bases. CDR1 is SNHLY and CDR2 is FYNNEI in the germline V gene. This CDR3 region has 13 residues. The V end lost 0 bases, the J end lost 11 bases, and 12 bases lay between the germline ends. The CDR3 DNA sequence: TGTGCCAGCAGTGAAGCGCGGACTTTGATGCAGTATTTT. Translation: CASSEARTLMQYF. The whole variable domain, filled in from reference TRBV2 and TRBJ2-3, reads EPEVTQTPSHQVTQMGQEVILRCVPISNHLYFYWYRQILGQKVEFLVSFYNNEISEKSEIFDDQFSVERPDGSNFTLKIRSTKLEDSAMYFCASSEARTLMQYFGPGTRLTVL.

This clone appeared a few times. CDR3: CASSGQEGDEQFF. The CDR3 DNA follows: TGTGCCAGCTCAGGACAGGAGGGCGATGAGCAGTTCTTC. The rearrangement links TRBV18 to TRBJ2-1; TRBD1 might be the D (7 bases). Trimming left V 5 bases short and J 8 bases short, with 13 bases between. The CDR3 totals 13 residues. Germline-derived CDR1 and CDR2 are KGHSH and LQKENI.

The rearrangement uses TRBV10-1 and TRBJ2-1, with 14 bases aligning to TRBD2. The CDR3 loop spans 21 amino acids. Germline CDR1 reads WNHNN; CDR2 reads SYGVQD (reference sequence). V lost 5 bases to trimming and J lost 3 bases; unmatched junction nucleotides: 18. The CDR3 spells CASSIRDGTSGSVGGYNEQFF. The CDR3 DNA reads as TGCGCCAGCAGTATCAGGGACGGGACTAGCGGGAGCGTGGGTGGCTACAATGAGCAGTTCTTC.